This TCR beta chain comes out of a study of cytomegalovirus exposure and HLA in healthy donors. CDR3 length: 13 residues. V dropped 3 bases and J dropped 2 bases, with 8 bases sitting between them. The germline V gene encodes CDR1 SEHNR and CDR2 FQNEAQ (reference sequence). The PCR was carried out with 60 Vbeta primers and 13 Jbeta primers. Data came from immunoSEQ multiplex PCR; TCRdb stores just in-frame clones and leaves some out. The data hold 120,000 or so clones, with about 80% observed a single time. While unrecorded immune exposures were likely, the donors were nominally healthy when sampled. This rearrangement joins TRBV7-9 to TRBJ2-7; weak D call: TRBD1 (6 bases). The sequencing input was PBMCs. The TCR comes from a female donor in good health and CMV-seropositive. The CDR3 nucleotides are TGTGCCAGCAGCTTGGCAGGGGCCTACGAGCAGTACTTC. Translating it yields CASSLAGAYEQYF.